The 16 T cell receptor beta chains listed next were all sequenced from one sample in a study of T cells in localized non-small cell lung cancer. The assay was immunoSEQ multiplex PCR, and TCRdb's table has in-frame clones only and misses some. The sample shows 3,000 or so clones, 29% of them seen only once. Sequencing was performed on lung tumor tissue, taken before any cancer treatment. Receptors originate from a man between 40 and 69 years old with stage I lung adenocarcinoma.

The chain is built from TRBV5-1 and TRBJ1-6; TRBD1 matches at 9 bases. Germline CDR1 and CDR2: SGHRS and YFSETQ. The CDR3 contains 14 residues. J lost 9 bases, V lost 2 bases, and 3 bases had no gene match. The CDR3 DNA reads TGCGCCAGCAGCTTACCGGGACAGGGTTCACCCCTCCACTTT. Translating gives CASSLPGQGSPLHF.

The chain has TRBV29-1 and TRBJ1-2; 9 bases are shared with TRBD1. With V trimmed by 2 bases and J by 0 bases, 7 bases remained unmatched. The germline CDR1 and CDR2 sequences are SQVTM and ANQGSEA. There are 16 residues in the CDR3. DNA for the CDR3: TGCAGCGTTGAAAAGTCCGGGACAGGGACTAACTATGGCTACACCTTC. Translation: CSVEKSGTGTNYGYTF.

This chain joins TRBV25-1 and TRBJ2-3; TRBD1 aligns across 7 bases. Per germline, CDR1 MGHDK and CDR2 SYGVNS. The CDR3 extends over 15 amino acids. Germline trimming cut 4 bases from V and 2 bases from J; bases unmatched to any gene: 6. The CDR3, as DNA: TGTGCCAGCAGTGCCTCGACAGGGTCCACAGATACGCAGTATTTT. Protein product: CASSASTGSTDTQYF.

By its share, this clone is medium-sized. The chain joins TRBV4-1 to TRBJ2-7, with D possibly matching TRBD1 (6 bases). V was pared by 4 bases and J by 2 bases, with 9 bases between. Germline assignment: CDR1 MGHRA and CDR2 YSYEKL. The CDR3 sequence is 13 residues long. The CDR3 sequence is CASSLRTAYEQYF. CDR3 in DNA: TGCGCCAGCAGCCTTAGGACAGCCTACGAGCAGTACTTC.

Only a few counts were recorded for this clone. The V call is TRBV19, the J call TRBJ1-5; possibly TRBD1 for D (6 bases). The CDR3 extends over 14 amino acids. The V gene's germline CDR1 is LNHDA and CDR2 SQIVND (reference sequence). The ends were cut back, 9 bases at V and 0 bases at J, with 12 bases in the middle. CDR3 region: CASPGGASNQPQHF. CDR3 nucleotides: TGTGCCAGCCCTGGGGGGGCTAGCAATCAGCCCCAGCATTTT. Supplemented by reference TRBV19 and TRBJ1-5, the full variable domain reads DGGITQSPKYLFRKEGQNVTLSCEQNLNHDAMYWYRQDPGQGLRLIYYSQIVNDFQKGDIAEGYSVSREKKESFPLTVTSAQKNPTAFYLCASPGGASNQPQHFGDGTRLSIL.

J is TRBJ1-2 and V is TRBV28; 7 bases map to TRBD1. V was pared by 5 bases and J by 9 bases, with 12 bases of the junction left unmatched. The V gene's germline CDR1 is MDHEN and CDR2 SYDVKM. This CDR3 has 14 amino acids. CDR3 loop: CASSLRQGPQRYTF. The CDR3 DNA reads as TGTGCCAGCAGTCTGAGACAGGGACCGCAACGCTACACCTTC.

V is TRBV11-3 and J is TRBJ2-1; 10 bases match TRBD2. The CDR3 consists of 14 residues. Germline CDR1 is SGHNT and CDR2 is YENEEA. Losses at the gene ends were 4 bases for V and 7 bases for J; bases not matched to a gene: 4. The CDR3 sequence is CASSSLAGGNEQFF. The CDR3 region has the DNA TGTGCCAGCAGCTCATTAGCGGGGGGTAATGAGCAGTTCTTC. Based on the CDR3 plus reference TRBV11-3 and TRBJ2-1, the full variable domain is EAGVVQSPRYKIIEKKQPVAFWCNPISGHNTLYWYLQNLGQGPELLIRYENEEAVDDSQLPKDRFSAERLKGVDSTLKIQPAELGDSAVYLCASSSLAGGNEQFFGPGTRLTVL.

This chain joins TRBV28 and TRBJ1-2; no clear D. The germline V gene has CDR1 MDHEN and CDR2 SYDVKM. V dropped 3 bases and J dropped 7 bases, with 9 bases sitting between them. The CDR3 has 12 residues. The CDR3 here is CASSLPGRGYTF. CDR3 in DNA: TGTGCCAGCAGTTTGCCCGGTCGTGGCTACACCTTC.

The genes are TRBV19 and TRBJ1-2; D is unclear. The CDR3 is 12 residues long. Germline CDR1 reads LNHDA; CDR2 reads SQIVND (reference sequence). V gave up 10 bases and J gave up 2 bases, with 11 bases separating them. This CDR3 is CAIGEVNYGYTF. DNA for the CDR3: TGTGCCATCGGGGAGGTGAACTATGGCTACACCTTC.

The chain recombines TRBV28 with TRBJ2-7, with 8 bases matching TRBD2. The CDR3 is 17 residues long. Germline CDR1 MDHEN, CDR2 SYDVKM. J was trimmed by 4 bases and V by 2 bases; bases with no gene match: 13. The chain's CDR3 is CASSLHLPATSVYEQYF. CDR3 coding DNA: TGTGCCAGCAGTTTACATCTCCCAGCGACTAGCGTTTACGAGCAGTACTTC.

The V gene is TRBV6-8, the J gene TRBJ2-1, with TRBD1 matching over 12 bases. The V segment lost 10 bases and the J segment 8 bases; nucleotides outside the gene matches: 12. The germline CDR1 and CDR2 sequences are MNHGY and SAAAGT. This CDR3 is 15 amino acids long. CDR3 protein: CAITPGQGAGDEQFF. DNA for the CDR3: TGTGCCATCACCCCGGGACAGGGGGCGGGAGATGAGCAGTTCTTC.

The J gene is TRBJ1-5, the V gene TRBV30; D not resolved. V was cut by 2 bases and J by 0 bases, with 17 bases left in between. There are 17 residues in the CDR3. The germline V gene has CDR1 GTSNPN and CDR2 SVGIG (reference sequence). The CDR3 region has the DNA TGTGCCTGGAGTCCTCGTGGTGGAGCGCTTAGCAATCAGCCCCAGCATTTT. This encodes CAWSPRGGALSNQPQHF.

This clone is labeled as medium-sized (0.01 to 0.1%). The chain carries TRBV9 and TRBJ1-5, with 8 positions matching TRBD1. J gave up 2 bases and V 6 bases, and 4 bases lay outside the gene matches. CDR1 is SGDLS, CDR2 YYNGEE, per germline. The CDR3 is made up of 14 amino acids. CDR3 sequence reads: CASTGQGGNQPQHF. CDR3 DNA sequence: TGTGCCAGCACCGGACAGGGCGGCAATCAGCCCCAGCATTTT.

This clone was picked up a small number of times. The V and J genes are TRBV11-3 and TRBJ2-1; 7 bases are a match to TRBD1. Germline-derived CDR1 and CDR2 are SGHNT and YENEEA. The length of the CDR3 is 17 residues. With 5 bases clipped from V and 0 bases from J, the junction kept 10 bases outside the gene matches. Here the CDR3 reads CASSAGTVLRSYNEQFF. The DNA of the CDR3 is TGTGCCAGCAGCGCCGGGACAGTCCTCCGCTCCTACAATGAGCAGTTCTTC.

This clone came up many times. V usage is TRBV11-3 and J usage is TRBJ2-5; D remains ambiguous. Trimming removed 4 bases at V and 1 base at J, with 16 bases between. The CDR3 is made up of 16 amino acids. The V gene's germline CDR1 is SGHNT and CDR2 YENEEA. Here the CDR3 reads CASSSHRSWAQETQYF. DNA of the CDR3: TGTGCCAGCAGCTCTCATAGGTCCTGGGCCCAAGAGACCCAGTACTTC. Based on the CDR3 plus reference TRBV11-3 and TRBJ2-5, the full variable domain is EAGVVQSPRYKIIEKKQPVAFWCNPISGHNTLYWYLQNLGQGPELLIRYENEEAVDDSQLPKDRFSAERLKGVDSTLKIQPAELGDSAVYLCASSSHRSWAQETQYFGPGTRLLVL.

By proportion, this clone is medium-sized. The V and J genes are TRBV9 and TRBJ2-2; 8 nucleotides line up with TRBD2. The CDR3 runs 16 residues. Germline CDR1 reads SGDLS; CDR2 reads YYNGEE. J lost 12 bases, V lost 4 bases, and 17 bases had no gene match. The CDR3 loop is CASSQGAGGPPTKLFF. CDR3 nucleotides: TGTGCCAGCAGCCAAGGGGCGGGGGGCCCGCCTACGAAGCTGTTTTTT.